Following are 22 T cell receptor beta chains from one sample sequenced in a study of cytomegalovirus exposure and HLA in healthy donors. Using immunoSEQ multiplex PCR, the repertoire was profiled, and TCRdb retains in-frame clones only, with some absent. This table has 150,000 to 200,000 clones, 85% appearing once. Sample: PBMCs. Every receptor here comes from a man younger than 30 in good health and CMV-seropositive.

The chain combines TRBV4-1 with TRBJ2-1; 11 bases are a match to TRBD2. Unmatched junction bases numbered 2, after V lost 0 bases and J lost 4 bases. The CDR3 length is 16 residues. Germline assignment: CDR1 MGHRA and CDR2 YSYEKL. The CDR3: CASSQELAGVYNEQFF. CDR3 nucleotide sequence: TGCGCCAGCAGCCAAGAACTAGCGGGGGTATACAATGAGCAGTTCTTC.

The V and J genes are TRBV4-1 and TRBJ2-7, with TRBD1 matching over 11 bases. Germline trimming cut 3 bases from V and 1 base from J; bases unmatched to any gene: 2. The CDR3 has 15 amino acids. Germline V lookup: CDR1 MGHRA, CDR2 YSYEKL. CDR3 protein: CASSQGQGGSYEQYF. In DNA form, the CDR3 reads TGCGCCAGCAGCCAGGGACAGGGGGGGTCCTACGAGCAGTACTTC.

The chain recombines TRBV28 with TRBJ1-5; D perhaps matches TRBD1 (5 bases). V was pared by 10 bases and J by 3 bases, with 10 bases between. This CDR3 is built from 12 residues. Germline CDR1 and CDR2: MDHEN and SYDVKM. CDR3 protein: CATDTSNQPQHF. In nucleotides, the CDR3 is TGTGCCACGGACACTTCCAATCAGCCCCAGCATTTT. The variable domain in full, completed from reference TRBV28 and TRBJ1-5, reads DVKVTQSSRYLVKRTGEKVFLECVQDMDHENMFWYRQDPGLGLRLIYFSYDVKMKEKGDIPEGYSVSREKKERFSLILESASTNQTSMYLCATDTSNQPQHFGDGTRLSIL.

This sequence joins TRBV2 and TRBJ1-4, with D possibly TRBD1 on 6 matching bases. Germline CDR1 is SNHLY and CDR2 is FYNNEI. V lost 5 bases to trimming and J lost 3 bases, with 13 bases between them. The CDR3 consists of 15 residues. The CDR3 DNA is TGTGCCAGCAGTCGCCGGACAGACCCTAATGAAAAACTGTTTTTT. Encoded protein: CASSRRTDPNEKLFF.

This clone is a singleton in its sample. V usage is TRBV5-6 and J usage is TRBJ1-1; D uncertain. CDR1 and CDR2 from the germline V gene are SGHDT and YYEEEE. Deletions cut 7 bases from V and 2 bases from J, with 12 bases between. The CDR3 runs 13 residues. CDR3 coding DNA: TGTGCCAGCTTGGCGCGGGAAAACACTGAAGCTTTCTTT. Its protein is CASLARENTEAFF.

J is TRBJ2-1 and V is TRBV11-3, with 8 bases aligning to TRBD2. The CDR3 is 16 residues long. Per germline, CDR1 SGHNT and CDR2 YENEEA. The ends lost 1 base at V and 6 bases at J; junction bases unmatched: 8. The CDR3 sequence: CASSLGGAGALNEQFF. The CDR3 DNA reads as TGTGCCAGCAGCTTAGGGGGAGCGGGGGCCCTCAATGAGCAGTTCTTC.

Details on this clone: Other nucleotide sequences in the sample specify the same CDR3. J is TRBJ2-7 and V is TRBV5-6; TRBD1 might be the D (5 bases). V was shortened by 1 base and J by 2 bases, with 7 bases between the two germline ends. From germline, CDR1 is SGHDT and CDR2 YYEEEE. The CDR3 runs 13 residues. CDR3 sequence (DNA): TGTGCCAGCAGCTTGCAAGGGGCCTACGAGCAGTACTTC. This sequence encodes CASSLQGAYEQYF.

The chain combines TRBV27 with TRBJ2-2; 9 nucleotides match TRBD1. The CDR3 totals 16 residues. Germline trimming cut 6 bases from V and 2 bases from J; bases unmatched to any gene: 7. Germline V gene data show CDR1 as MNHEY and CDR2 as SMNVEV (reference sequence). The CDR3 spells CASRERTGVNTGELFF. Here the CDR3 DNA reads TGTGCCAGCAGAGAGCGGACAGGGGTAAACACCGGGGAGCTGTTTTTT.

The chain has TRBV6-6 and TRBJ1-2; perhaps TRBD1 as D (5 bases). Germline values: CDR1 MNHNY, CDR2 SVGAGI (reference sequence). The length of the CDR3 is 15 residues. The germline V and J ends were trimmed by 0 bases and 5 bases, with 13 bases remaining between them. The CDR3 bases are TGTGCCAGCAGTTACTCGAAGGGGATACTATATGGCTACACCTTC. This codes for CASSYSKGILYGYTF.

CDR3 residues: CASSSTGTGTSRQYF. The CDR3 DNA reads as TGTGCCAGCAGTAGCACCGGGACAGGGACCTCCAGACAGTACTTC. J is TRBJ2-7 and V is TRBV5-5; 9 positions agree with TRBD1. Germline CDR1 and CDR2: SGHKS and YYEKEE (reference sequence). This CDR3 contains 15 residues. The V gene end was trimmed by 5 bases and the J gene end by 10 bases; junction bases not matched to a gene: 16.

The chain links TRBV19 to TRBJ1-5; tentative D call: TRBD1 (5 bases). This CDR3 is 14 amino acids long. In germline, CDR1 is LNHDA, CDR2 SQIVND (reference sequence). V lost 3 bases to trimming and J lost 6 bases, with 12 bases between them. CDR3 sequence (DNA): TGTGCCAGTAGTATCCGCGGGGCTACTCAGCCCCAGCATTTT. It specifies CASSIRGATQPQHF.

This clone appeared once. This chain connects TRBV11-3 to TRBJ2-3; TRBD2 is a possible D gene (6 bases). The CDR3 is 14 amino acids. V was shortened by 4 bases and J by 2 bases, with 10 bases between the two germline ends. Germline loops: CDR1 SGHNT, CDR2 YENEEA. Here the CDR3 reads CASSSREDTDTQYF. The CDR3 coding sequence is TGTGCCAGCAGCTCGAGGGAGGACACAGATACGCAGTATTTT.

The CDR3 loop reads CASDPSSATSSYEQYF. The CDR3 DNA follows: TGTGCCAGCGACCCTTCTAGCGCCACGAGCTCCTACGAGCAGTACTTC. The chain links TRBV28 to TRBJ2-7; D might be TRBD2 (6 bases). In germline, CDR1 is MDHEN, CDR2 SYDVKM. The CDR3 length is 16 residues. The V end lost 8 bases, the J end lost 0 bases, and 20 bases lay between the germline ends.

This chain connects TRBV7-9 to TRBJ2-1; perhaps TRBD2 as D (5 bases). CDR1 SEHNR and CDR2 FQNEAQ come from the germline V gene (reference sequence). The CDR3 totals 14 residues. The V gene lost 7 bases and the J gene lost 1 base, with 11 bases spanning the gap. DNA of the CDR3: TGTGCCAGCAAATCGGAGGTGTCCTACAATGAGCAGTTCTTC. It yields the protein CASKSEVSYNEQFF.

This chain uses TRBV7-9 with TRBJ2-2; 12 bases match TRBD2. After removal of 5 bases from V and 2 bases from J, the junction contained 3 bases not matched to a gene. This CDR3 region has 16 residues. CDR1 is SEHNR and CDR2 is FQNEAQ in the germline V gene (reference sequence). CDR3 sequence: CASSPSGRGNTGELFF. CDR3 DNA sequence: TGTGCCAGCAGCCCTAGCGGGAGGGGAAACACCGGGGAGCTGTTTTTT.

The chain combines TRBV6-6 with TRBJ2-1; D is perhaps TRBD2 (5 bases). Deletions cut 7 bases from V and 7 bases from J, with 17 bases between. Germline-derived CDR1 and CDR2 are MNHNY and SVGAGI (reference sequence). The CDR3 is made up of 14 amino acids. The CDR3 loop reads CASIRAAGWNEQFF. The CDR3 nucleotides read TGTGCCAGCATCCGCGCGGCGGGTTGGAATGAGCAGTTCTTC.

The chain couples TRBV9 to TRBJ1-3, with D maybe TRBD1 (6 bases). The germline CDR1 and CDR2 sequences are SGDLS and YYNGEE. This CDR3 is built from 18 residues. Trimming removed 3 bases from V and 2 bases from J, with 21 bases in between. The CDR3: CASSGKEGGEITGNTIYF. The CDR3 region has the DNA TGTGCCAGCAGCGGAAAGGAGGGGGGGGAGATAACTGGAAACACCATATATTTT.

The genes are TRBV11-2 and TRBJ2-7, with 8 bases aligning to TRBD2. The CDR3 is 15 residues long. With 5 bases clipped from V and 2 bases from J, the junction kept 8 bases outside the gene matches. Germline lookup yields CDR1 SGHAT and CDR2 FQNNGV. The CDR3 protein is CASSRPRGGPYEQYF. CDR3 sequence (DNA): TGTGCCAGCAGCCGTCCCCGGGGGGGCCCCTACGAGCAGTACTTC.

CDR3 DNA sequence: TGTGCCAGCACGACAGGGGTAGCCTACGAGCAGTACTTC. Its translation is CASTTGVAYEQYF. The J gene is TRBJ2-7, the V gene TRBV28, with TRBD1 identical over 8 bases. The CDR3 spans 13 residues. The V gene end was trimmed by 7 bases and the J gene end by 2 bases; junction bases not matched to a gene: 4. CDR1 MDHEN and CDR2 SYDVKM come from the germline V gene.

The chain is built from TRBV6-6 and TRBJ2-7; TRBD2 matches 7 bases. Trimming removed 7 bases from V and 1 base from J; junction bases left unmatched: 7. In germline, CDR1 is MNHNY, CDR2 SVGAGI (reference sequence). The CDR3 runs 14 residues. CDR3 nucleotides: TGTGCCAGCAAGCGGGAAGGACCTTCCTACGAGCAGTACTTC. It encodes CASKREGPSYEQYF.

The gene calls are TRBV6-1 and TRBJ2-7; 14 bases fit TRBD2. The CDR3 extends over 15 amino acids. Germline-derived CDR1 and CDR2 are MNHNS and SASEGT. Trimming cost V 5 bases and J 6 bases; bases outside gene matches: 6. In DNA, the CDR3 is TGTGCCAGCAGTCCGACTAGCGGGGGGGTAGGCGAGCAGTACTTC. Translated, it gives CASSPTSGGVGEQYF.

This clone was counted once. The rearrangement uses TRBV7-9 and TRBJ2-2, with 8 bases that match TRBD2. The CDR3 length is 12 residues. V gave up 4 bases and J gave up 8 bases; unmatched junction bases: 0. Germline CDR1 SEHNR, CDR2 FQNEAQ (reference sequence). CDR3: CASSSGGGELFF. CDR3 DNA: TGTGCCAGCAGCTCGGGAGGGGGGGAGCTGTTTTTT.